This record concerns one T cell receptor (beta chain) sequence. The entry originates in a study of blood T cell repertoires in COVID-19. For the study at large: In each case, the material was cDNA or gDNA derived from T cells, B-cell-depleted T cells, or PBMCs.

Original processing methods: Estimation of nucleated cell counts relied on the amplification of reference gene primers. Repertoires were generated with immunoSEQ multiplex PCR, while TCRdb's copy carries only in-frame clones and drops some. The DNA was the basis for D and trimming; V, J and clone size are from that table. In the table there are just under 150,000 clones, more than 75% of which are singletons. The sample was peripheral blood. This clonotype originated in a woman aged 45-60 years with active or convalescent COVID-19.

In DNA form, the CDR3 reads TGTGCCAGTAGTATGACAGGGTTTAATGAAAAACTGTTTTTT. As protein: CASSMTGFNEKLFF. The V call is TRBV19, the J call TRBJ1-4; 7 nucleotides match TRBD1. The CDR3 totals 14 residues. Germline-derived CDR1 and CDR2 are LNHDA and SQIVND (reference sequence). Trimming cost V 3 bases and J 4 bases; bases outside gene matches: 2. Looking up the rest from reference TRBV19 and TRBJ1-4 gives the full variable domain: DGGITQSPKYLFRKEGQNVTLSCEQNLNHDAMYWYRQDPGQGLRLIYYSQIVNDFQKGDIAEGYSVSREKKESFPLTVTSAQKNPTAFYLCASSMTGFNEKLFFGSGTQLSVL.